This T cell receptor (beta chain) is drawn from a study of blood T cell repertoires in COVID-19 (dated by TCRdb to the early 2020s). Context from the whole study: Collaborator samples came from the United States, Italy and Spain and covered acute and convalescent phases of COVID-19. Where available, HLA class I and class II types were taken from metadata supplied by the sample provider and were not determined by assay-based typing. The sample metadata nearly always contained a de-identified subject ID, COVID-19 status, age in years and sex. The repertoires were released in a freely available public database intended as a resource for research on the immune response to SARS-CoV-2. The prospective study material was composed of cDNA or gDNA derived from T cells, B-cell-depleted T cells, or PBMCs. Samples were obtained from the ongoing ImmuneRACE study (first 160 participants) and from 1,254 subjects provided by 6 global collaborators. Deeply sampled blood TCRbeta repertoires from subjects exposed to, actively infected with, or recovered from COVID-19 were included in the dataset.

Each collaborating institution followed its own protocols to collect whole blood in K2EDTA tubes. For TCRbeta analysis, collaborator samples were shipped as frozen whole blood, as isolated PBMCs, or as DNA extracted from either sample type. A remark on this clone: There is no known antigen for this receptor. The input lacks base qualities; no much larger clone sits a single base away.

The immunoSEQ Assay, a bias-controlled multiplex PCR, was used to amplify TCRbeta CDR3 regions from genomic DNA. In the original analysis: Nucleated cell counts per sample were estimated from amplification of reference gene primers within the assay. To quantify the absolute abundance of each unique TCRbeta CDR3 rearrangement, sequence reads were collapsed and filtered. For each sample, productive Simpson clonality was calculated as the square root of Simpson's diversity index across productive rearrangements. Imported from immuneACCESS, the table was reduced by TCRdb to in-frame sequences with V and J called. These copies leave out some clones; in studies compared against another copy, an unresolved V gene accounts for under half, and the cause of the remainder is not known. Clone size and V and J calls were adopted from that table, with D and trimming inferred from the DNA. The sample includes approximately 140,000 clones, with around 81% observed a single time. The ten largest make up roughly 3% of the sample.

The germline V gene (reference sequence) supplies CDR1 DFQATT and CDR2 SNEGSKA. Inclusive of the bounding cysteine and phenylalanine, the CDR3 is 18 residues long. CDR3 DNA only is kept here, 54 bases in frame from base 1. The junction shows trimming of 3 bases on V and 0 bases on J, plus 18 bases between the germline ends. Study-wide conclusions, independent of this receptor: The amount of clinical and demographic metadata varied by source and participant and was provided uncurated.

The specimen was peripheral blood. This sequence originates from a woman between 35 and 50 years old with active or convalescent COVID-19. In this chain, TRBV20-1 is recombined with TRBJ1-6; the D gene lacks a confident call. CDR3 reads: CSASPFRFSSSYNSPLHF. The sequenced DNA is TGCAGTGCTAGTCCTTTCAGGTTTTCGAGCTCCTATAATTCACCCCTCCACTTT.